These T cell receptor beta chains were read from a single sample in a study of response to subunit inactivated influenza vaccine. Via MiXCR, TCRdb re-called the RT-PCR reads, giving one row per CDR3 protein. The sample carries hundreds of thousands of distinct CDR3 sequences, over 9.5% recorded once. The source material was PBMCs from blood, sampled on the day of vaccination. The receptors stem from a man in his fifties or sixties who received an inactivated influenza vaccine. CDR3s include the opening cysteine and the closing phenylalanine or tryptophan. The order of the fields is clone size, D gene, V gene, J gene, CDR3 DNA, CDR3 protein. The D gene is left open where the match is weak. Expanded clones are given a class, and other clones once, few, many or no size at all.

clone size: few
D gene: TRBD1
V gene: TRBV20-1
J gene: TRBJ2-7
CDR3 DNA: TGCAGTGCTCAGAGATCCGGGACAGGACCCTACGAGCAGTACTTC
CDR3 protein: CSAQRSGTGPYEQYF

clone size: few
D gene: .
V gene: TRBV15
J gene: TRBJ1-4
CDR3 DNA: TGTGCCACCAGCAGTGGACAGCCTAATGAAAAACTGTTTTTT
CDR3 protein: CATSSGQPNEKLFF

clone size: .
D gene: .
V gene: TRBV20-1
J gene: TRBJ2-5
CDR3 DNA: TGCAGTGCTCGAAGAGGTTCGCCGTACCAAGAGACCCAGTACTTC
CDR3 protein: CSARRGSPYQETQYF

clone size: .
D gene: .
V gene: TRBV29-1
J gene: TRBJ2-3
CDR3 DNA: TGCAGCGTAGATCGGGCTTCAGATACGCAGTATTTT
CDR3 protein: CSVDRASDTQYF

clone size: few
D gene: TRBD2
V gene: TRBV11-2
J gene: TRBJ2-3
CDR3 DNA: TGTGCCAGCAGCACTGGACTAGCGGGGGGGCTAGTACGCACAGATACGCAGTATTTT
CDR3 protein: CASSTGLAGGLVRTDTQYF

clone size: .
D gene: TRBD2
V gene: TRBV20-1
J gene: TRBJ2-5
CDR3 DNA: TGCAGTGCTCTCTCCCTCCGGGAGGCACAAGAGACCCAGTACTTC
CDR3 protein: CSALSLREAQETQYF

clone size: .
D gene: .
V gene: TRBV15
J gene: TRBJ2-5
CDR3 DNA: TGTGCCACCAGCAGAGCCCAAGAGACCCAGTACTTC
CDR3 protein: CATSRAQETQYF

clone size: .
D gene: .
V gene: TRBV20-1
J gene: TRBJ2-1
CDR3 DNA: TGCAGTGCTAGCCCCTCCTCAGGGATATCCTACAATGAGCAGTTCTTC
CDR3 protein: CSASPSSGISYNEQFF

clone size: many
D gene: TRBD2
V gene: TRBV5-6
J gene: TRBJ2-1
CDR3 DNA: TGTGCCAGCAGCTTGGTCCTAGCGGACTACTACAATGAGCAGTTCTTC
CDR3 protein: CASSLVLADYYNEQFF

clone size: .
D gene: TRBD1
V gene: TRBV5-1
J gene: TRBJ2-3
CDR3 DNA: TGCGCCAGCAGCAAACGGACAGGGGAGGCAGATACGCAGTATTTT
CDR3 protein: CASSKRTGEADTQYF

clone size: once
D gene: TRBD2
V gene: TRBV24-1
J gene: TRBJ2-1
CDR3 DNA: TGTGCCACCAGTGACCATCGTAGACTAGCGGGAGTTTCAAATGACCAGTTCTTC
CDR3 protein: CATSDHRRLAGVSNDQFF

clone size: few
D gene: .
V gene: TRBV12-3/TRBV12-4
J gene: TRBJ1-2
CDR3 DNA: TGTGCCAGCAGTTTTACAGGTCCCGATGGCTACACCTTC
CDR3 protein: CASSFTGPDGYTF

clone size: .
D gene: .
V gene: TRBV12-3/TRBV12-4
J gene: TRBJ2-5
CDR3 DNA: TGTGCCAGCAGTTTAGCAGGGCCCCTTGGGGGGACCCAGTACTTC
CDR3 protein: CASSLAGPLGGTQYF

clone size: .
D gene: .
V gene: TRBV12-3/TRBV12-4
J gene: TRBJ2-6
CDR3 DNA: TGTGCCAGCAGTAGGGAGGAGGGTCTCGGTGGGGCCAACGTCCTGACTTTC
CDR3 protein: CASSREEGLGGANVLTF

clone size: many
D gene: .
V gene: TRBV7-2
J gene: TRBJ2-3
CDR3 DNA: TGTGCCAGCAGCCCTATAGGGGCCAACCACTTAACAGATACGCAGTATTTT
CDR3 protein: CASSPIGANHLTDTQYF

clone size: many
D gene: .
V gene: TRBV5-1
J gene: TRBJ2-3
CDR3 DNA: TGCGCCAGCAGCTTGTGGCGGGGTTACACAGATACGCAGTATTTT
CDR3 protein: CASSLWRGYTDTQYF

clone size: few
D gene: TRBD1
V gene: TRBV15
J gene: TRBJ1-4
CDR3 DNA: TGTGCCACCAGCAGCGACAGGGGAGGCGAAAAACTGTTTTTT
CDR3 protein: CATSSDRGGEKLFF

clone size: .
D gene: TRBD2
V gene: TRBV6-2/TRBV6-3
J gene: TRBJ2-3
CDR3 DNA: TGTGCCAGCAGTTACACGCGAGGGAGCGGGAGTCCCGGCGATACGCAGTATTTT
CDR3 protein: CASSYTRGSGSPGDTQYF

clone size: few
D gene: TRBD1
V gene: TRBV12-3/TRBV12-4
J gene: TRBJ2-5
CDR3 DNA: TGTGCCAGCAGTCGGGACAGGGTAACCCAGTACTTC
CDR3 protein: CASSRDRVTQYF

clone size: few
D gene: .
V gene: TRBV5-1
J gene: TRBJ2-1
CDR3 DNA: TGCGCCAGCAGCTTGGGGATAGCGAGTTACAATGAGCAGTTCTTC
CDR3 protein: CASSLGIASYNEQFF

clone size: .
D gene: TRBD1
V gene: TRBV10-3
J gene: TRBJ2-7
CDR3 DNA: TGTGCCATCAACGGACAGGACGACAAGGACGAGCAGTACTTC
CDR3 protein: CAINGQDDKDEQYF

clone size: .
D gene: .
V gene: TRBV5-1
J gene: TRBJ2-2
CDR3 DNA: TGCGCCAGCAGCCTGGACGGGCCGGAGCTGTTTTTT
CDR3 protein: CASSLDGPELFF

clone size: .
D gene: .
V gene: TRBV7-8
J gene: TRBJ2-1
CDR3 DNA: TGTGCCAGCAGCCGGGGACCCTTTTCCTACAATGAGCAGTTCTTC
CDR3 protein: CASSRGPFSYNEQFF

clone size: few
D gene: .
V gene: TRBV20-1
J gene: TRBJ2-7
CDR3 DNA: TGCAGTGCTAGGTTACAGGGTGACGAGCAGTACTTC
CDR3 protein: CSARLQGDEQYF

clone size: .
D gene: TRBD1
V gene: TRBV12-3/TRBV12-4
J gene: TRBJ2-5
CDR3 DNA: TGTGCCAGCAGTAATTACGGACAGGGAGAGACCCAGTACTTC
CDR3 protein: CASSNYGQGETQYF

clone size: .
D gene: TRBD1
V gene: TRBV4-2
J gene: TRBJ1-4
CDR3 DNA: TGTGCCAGCAGCCACGGACAGGGGGCCGGAGATGAAAAACTGTTTTTT
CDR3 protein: CASSHGQGAGDEKLFF

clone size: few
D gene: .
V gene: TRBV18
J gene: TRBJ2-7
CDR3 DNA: TGTGCCAGCTCGCTGTCCGGGACTCACGCTTACGAGCAGTACTTC
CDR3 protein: CASSLSGTHAYEQYF

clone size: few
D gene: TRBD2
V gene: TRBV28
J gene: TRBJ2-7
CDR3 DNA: TGTGCCAGCAGCACCGGGGCTAGCGGCCTACTCGAGCAGTACTTC
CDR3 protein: CASSTGASGLLEQYF

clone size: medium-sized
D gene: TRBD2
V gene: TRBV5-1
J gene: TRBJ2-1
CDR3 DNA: TGCGCCAGCAGCTCTGGACTAGCGGGAGATATTAATGATGAGCAGTTCTTC
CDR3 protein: CASSSGLAGDINDEQFF

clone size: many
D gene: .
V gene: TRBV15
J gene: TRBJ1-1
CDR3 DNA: TGTGCCACCAGCACCTTACAGGGTGGCACTGAAGCTTTCTTT
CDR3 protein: CATSTLQGGTEAFF

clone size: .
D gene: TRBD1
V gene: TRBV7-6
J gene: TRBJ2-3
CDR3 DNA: TGTGCCAGCAGCTTAACCGGGACAGGCGATTATCTCGGCACAGATACGCAGTATTTT
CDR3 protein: CASSLTGTGDYLGTDTQYF

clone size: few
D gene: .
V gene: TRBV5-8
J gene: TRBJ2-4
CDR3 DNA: TGTGCCAGCAGCCACAGGGAAGGGACTCAGTACTTC
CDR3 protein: CASSHREGTQYF

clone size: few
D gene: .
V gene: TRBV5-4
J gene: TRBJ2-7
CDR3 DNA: TGTGCCAGCAGCGACGAAGTACCTAGAGCGCGGAGCTCCTACGAGCAGTACTTC
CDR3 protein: CASSDEVPRARSSYEQYF

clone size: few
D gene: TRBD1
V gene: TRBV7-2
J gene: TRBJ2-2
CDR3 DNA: TGTGCCAGCAGCAACCGGGACAGGGGGCTTGGGGAGCTGTTTTTT
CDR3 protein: CASSNRDRGLGELFF

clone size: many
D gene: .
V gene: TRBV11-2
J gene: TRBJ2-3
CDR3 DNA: TGTGCCAGCAGCTTAGAAACGAATACGCAGTATTTT
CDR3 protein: CASSLETNTQYF

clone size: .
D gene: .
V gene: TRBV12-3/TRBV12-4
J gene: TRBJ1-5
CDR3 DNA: TGTGCCAGCAGTTTTCGGTTAAATAGCAATCAGCCCCAGCATTTT
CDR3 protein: CASSFRLNSNQPQHF

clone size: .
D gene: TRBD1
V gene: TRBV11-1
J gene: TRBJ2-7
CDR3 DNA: TGTGCCAGCAGCTTAAGGACAGGACTCTCCTACGAGCAGTACTTC
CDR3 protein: CASSLRTGLSYEQYF

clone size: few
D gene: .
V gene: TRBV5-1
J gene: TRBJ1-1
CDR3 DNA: TGCGCCAGCAGCTTGGGAGGGGGGGAGACGAACACTGAAGCTTTCTTT
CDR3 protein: CASSLGGGETNTEAFF

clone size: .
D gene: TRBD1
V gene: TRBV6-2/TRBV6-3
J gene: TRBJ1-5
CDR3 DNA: TGTGCCAGCAGAAGGACAGGGGCTAATCAGCCCCAGCATTTT
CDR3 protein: CASRRTGANQPQHF

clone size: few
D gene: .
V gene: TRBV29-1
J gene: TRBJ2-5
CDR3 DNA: TGCAGCGTTGCGGGCGAGCACTCCTTC
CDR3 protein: CSVAGEHSF

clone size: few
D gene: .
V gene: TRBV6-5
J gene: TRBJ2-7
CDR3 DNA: TGTGCCAGCAGTTACCCCGCCAGGGACTACGAGCAGTACTTC
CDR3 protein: CASSYPARDYEQYF

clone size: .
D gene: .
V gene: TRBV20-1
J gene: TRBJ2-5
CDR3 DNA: TGCAGTGCTAGAACCTCTAGCGTTCCGGAGACCCAGTACTTC
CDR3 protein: CSARTSSVPETQYF

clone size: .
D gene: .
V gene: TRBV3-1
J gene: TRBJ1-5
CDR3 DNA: TGTGCCAGCAGCAGGACCGTTAGCAATCAGCCCCAGCATTTT
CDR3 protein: CASSRTVSNQPQHF

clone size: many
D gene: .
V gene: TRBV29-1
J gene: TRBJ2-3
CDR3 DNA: TGCAGCGTTGAGCCAGGGGCAGATACGCAGTATTTT
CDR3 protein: CSVEPGADTQYF

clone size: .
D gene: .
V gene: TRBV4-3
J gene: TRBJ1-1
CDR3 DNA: TGCGCCAGCAGCCAAGATTGGGCGGGATCCAGCGAAGCTTTCTTT
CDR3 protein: CASSQDWAGSSEAFF

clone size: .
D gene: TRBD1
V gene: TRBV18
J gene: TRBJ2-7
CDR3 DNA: TGTGCCAGCTCACCAAACTCGGGACAGGGGATCGGTCAGTACTTC
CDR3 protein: CASSPNSGQGIGQYF

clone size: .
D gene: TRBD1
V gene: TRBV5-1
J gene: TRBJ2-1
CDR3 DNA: TGCGCCAGCAGCCCCGGACAGGAAAGAGTCGATGAGCAGTTCTTC
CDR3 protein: CASSPGQERVDEQFF

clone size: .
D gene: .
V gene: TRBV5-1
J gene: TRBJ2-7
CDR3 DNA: TGCGCCAGCAGCACAATACCGGGCCTGACTTACGAGCAGTACTTC
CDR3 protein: CASSTIPGLTYEQYF

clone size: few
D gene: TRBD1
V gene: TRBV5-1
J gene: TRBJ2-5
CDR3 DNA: TGCGCCAGCAGCCCGGACAGGCTACTCCAAGAGACCCAGTACTTC
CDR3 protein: CASSPDRLLQETQYF

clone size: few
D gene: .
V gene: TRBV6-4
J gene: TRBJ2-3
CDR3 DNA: TGTGCCAGCAGTGACACAGACACAGATACGCAGTATTTT
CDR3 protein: CASSDTDTDTQYF

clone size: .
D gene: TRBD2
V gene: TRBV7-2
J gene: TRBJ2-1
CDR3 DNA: TGTGCCAGCAGCTTAAGGGGGGGAGCGGGAGGTGAGCAGTTCTTC
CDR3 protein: CASSLRGGAGGEQFF

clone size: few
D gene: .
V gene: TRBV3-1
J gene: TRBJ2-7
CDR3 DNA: TGTGCCAGCAGCCGGTCGAGGAGTGGTTGGCGGGAGCAGTACTTC
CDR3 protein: CASSRSRSGWREQYF

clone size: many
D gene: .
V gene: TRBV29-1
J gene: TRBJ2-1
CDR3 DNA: TGCAGCGTTGGGTTGGTGGGAAATGAGCAGTTCTTC
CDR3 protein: CSVGLVGNEQFF

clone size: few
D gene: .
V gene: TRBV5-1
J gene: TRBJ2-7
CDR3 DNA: TGCGCCAGCAGCTTTAGTGGGTCCAACTTCGGGGGCCTCGAGCAGTACTTC
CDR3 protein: CASSFSGSNFGGLEQYF

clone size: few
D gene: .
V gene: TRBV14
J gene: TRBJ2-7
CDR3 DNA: TGTGCCAGCAGCCAGGCCGGGTATCAGTACTTC
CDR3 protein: CASSQAGYQYF